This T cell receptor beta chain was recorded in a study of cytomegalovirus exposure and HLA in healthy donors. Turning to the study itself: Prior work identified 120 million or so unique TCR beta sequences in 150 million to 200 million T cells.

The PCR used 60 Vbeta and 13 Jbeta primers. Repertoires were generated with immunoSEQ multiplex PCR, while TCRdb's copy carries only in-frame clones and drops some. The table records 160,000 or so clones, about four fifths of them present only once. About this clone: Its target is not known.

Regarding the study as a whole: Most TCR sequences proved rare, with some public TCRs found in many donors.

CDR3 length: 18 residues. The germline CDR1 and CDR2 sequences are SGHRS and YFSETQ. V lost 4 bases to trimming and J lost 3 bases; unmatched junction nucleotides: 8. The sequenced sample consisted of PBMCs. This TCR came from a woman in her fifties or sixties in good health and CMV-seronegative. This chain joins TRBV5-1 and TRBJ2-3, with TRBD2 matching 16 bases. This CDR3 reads CASSMGTSGGAFTDTQYF. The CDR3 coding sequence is TGCGCCAGCAGCATGGGGACTAGCGGGGGGGCATTTACAGATACGCAGTATTTT.